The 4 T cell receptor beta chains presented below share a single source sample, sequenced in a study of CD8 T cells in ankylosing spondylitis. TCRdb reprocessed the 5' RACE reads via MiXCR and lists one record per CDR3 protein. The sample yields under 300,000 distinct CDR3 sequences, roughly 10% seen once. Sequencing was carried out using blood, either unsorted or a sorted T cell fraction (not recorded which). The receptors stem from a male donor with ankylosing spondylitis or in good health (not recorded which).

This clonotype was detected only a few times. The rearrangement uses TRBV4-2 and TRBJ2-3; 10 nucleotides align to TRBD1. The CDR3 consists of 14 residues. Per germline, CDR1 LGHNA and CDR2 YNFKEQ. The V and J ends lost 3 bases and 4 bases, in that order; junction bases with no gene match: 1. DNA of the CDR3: TGTGCCAGCAGCCAGGGGACAGGGGCAGATACGCAGTATTTT. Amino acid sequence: CASSQGTGADTQYF.

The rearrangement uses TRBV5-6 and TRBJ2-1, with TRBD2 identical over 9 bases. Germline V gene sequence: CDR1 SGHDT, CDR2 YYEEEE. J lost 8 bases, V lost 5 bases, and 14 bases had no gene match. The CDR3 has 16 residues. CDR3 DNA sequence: TGTGCCAGCAGGGCCCCGACTAGCGGAGGGGGGGATGAGCAGTTCTTC. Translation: CASRAPTSGGGDEQFF.

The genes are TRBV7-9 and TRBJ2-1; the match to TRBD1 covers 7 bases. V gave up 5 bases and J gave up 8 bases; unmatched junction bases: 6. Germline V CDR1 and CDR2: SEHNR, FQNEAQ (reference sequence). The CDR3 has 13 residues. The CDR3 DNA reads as TGTGCCAGCAGCGGAAACAGGGGCTATGAGCAGTTCTTC. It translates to CASSGNRGYEQFF.

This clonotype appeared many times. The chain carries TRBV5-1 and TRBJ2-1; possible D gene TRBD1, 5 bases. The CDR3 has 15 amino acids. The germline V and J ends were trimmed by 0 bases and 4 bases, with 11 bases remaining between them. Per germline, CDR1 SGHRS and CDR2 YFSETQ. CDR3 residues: CASSLGQNLYNEQFF. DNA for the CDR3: TGCGCCAGCAGCTTGGGACAGAATCTATACAATGAGCAGTTCTTC.